The rows below give T cell receptor beta chains drawn from one sample of a study of early T cells in non-severe SARS-CoV-2 infection. MiXCR, applied by TCRdb to the 5' RACE reads, yields one record per CDR3 protein. This sample has tens of thousands of distinct CDR3 sequences; about 5.3% occur once, and the top ten carry 5% to 5.5%. Sequencing used whole blood, obtained at baseline. These receptor sequences come from an adult who was a healthcare worker with PCR-confirmed SARS-CoV-2 infection or an uninfected control (not recorded which). The CDR3 runs from the conserved cysteine through the conserved F or W. A D gene is named only where the DNA matches it firmly. Rows give clone size only sometimes, using once, few, many, or a class for an expanded clone.

size,D,V,J,length,CDR3,DNA
many,TRBD1,TRBV20-1,TRBJ2-7,16,CSARWTGGARVYEQYF,TGCAGTGCTAGATGGACAGGGGGGGCTCGGGTCTACGAGCAGTACTTC
many,NA,TRBV7-3,TRBJ1-6,16,CASSLLRANRNSPLHF,TGTGCCAGCAGTCTCCTTAGGGCTAACCGAAATTCACCCCTCCACTTT
many,TRBD1,TRBV28,TRBJ2-7,12,CASWDSTYEQYF,TGTGCCAGTTGGGACAGCACCTACGAGCAGTACTTC
NA,NA,TRBV5-1,TRBJ2-7,11,CASREAYEQYF,TGCGCCAGCAGGGAGGCCTACGAGCAGTACTTC
many,NA,TRBV27,TRBJ2-6,18,CASSLDLQGRSGANVLTF,TGTGCCAGCAGTTTAGACCTGCAGGGGAGGTCTGGGGCCAACGTCCTGACTTTC
few,NA,TRBV10-2,TRBJ1-4,12,CASRDWGEKLFF,TGCGCCAGCAGGGACTGGGGTGAAAAACTGTTTTTT
many,NA,TRBV5-6,TRBJ2-3,16,CASSLGAGSKTDTQYF,TGTGCCAGCAGCTTGGGGGCGGGCAGCAAAACAGATACGCAGTATTTT
NA,TRBD2,TRBV19,TRBJ2-1,15,CASSRAGGPSGEQFF,TGTGCCAGTAGTAGAGCGGGAGGGCCCTCCGGTGAGCAGTTCTTC
NA,NA,TRBV20-1,TRBJ2-3,18,CSARGPLLTDASTDTQYF,TGCAGTGCTAGAGGTCCCCTACTGACAGATGCTAGCACAGATACGCAGTATTTT
NA,TRBD2,TRBV28,TRBJ2-1,14,CASRSSGIDNEQFF,TGTGCCAGCAGATCTAGCGGGATCGACAATGAGCAGTTCTTC
many,TRBD1,TRBV4-1,TRBJ2-7,13,CASSPRTGYGQYF,TGCGCCAGCAGCCCGCGGACAGGGTACGGCCAGTACTTC
NA,NA,TRBV6-1,TRBJ1-4,14,CASSYKGLGEKLFF,TGTGCCAGCAGTTACAAGGGGCTTGGCGAAAAACTGTTTTTT
few,NA,TRBV19,TRBJ2-7,14,CASSRRVNSYEQYF,TGTGCCAGTAGTAGGAGGGTGAACTCCTACGAGCAGTACTTC
many,NA,TRBV7-9,TRBJ1-1,12,CASSLPSLTAFF,TGTGCCAGCAGCCTCCCCTCCCTGACAGCTTTCTTT
NA,NA,TRBV28,TRBJ2-2,17,CASTAPRGRVNTGELFF,TGTGCCAGCACCGCCCCGCGGGGCAGAGTAAACACCGGGGAGCTGTTTTTT
many,NA,TRBV25-1,TRBJ2-4,15,CASSQGTIAKNIQYF,TGTGCCAGCAGTCAGGGTACGATAGCCAAAAACATTCAGTACTTC
few,NA,TRBV14,TRBJ1-2,14,CASSQGTSGGGYTF,TGTGCCAGCAGCCAAGGGACAAGCGGGGGAGGCTACACCTTC
NA,NA,TRBV29-1,TRBJ2-7,12,CSVGSVSYEQYF,TGCAGCGTTGGGTCAGTCTCCTACGAGCAGTACTTC
many,TRBD1,TRBV11-2,TRBJ1-5,14,CASSLGAGGQPQHF,TGTGCCAGCAGCTTAGGTGCAGGGGGGCAGCCCCAGCATTTT
many,NA,TRBV30,TRBJ1-2,13,CAWSVQSVYGYTF,TGTGCCTGGAGTGTCCAGAGCGTCTATGGCTACACCTTC
many,NA,TRBV28,TRBJ2-1,15,CASRLNRANYNEQFF,TGTGCCAGCAGACTGAACAGGGCGAACTACAATGAGCAGTTCTTC
NA,TRBD1,TRBV5-1,TRBJ2-7,14,CASSLLQGTEEQYF,TGCGCCAGCAGCTTGCTTCAGGGGACAGAAGAGCAGTACTTC
many,TRBD2,TRBV24-1,TRBJ2-1,17,CATSVSGLAPRGPEQFF,TGTGCCACCAGTGTCTCTGGACTAGCTCCTCGGGGACCAGAGCAGTTCTTC
many,NA,TRBV7-6,TRBJ2-1,15,CASSLVGGSRDEQFF,TGTGCCAGCAGCTTAGTTGGCGGGTCTCGGGATGAGCAGTTCTTC
few,TRBD1,TRBV10-3,TRBJ1-5,13,CATGWDSDQPQHF,TGTGCCACCGGTTGGGACAGTGATCAGCCCCAGCATTTT
NA,NA,TRBV28,TRBJ1-2,13,CASRLGPGYGYTF,TGTGCCAGCAGGTTGGGACCTGGCTATGGCTACACCTTC
many,TRBD2,TRBV28,TRBJ2-1,15,CASSKIPGLAVGQFF,TGTGCCAGCAGCAAGATTCCGGGACTAGCGGTCGGGCAGTTCTTC
NA,TRBD2,TRBV24-1,TRBJ2-3,16,CATSELAGGSTDTQYF,TGTGCCACCAGTGAGTTAGCGGGAGGTAGCACAGATACGCAGTATTTT
many,NA,TRBV6-2/TRBV6-3,TRBJ2-7,12,CASSYTPGTLRF,TGTGCCAGCAGTTACACCCCCGGGACGTTAAGGTTC
many,TRBD1,TRBV6-5,TRBJ1-2,15,CASSYASGGGYGYTF,TGTGCCAGCAGTTACGCATCAGGGGGTGGCTATGGCTACACCTTC
few,NA,TRBV20-1,TRBJ2-2,14,CSATGISNTGELFF,TGCAGTGCTACAGGGATATCGAACACCGGGGAGCTGTTTTTT
many,TRBD2,TRBV5-6,TRBJ2-7,17,CASSLGLGGLVSREQYF,TGTGCCAGCAGCTTGGGTCTCGGGGGACTAGTTTCGCGCGAGCAGTACTTC